This T cell receptor beta chain is drawn from a study of early stage breast cancer tumors. Losses at the gene ends were 4 bases for V and 7 bases for J; bases not matched to a gene: 2. Germline CDR1 reads MNHEY; CDR2 reads SVGAGI. The CDR3 sequence is 12 residues long. This clone was detected once. Sequenced by immunoSEQ multiplex PCR; TCRdb stores in-frame clones only, minus some. The sample includes 35,000 to 45,000 clones, roughly 70% of them seen just once. The TCR was taken from a person between 55 and 69 years old with breast cancer. Sequencing was performed on blood. V usage is TRBV6-5 and J usage is TRBJ1-2; the match to TRBD1 covers 8 bases. Here the CDR3 DNA reads TGTGCCAGCAGTTCCGGACAGGGTGGCTACACCTTC. The encoded protein is CASSSGQGGYTF.